This T cell receptor beta chain was captured by sequencing in a study of T cell repertoires in cytomegalovirus infection. Overall study context: CMV epitopes, recently identified HLA-C-restricted and well-studied HLA-B-restricted, were used. Public signatures in TCR beta pointed to CMV infection and matching HLA type.

The CDR3 extends over 19 amino acids. Germline values: CDR1 MGHRA, CDR2 YSYEKL. V was shortened by 5 bases and J by 4 bases, with 28 bases between the two germline ends. TCRdb itself ran the reads through MiXCR, one entry per CDR3 protein. The sample records 45,000 to 50,000 distinct CDR3 sequences, roughly 19% being singletons. This clonotype was seen a few times. No antigen is known for it. Study-wide points: Dominating the ex vivo response were TCR beta clonotypes that were CMV-specific and HLA-C-restricted.

The starting material was CD8+ T cells from cultured PBMCs, obtained from culture after CMV antigen stimulation. The chain carries TRBV4-1 and TRBJ2-3, with D possibly being TRBD2 (10 bases). This sequence was found in a human donor in good health (CMV status not recorded). Some clones in this sample may be carry-over from other donors' samples. The CDR3 is CASSGLGQGSLAGADTQYF. For the CDR3, the DNA is TGCGCCAGCAGCGGACTCGGACAGGGGTCCCTAGCGGGGGCAGATACGCAGTATTTT.